This record covers a single TCR beta chain. The data belong to a study of shared clonotypes between healthy human individuals. CDR3 length: 15 residues. Germline-derived CDR1 and CDR2 are MGHDK and SYGVNS. Clones were sequenced by immunoSEQ multiplex PCR, and TCRdb holds only the in-frame ones, with some missing. Here the sample spans approximately 2,300,000 clones, 85% to 95% being singletons. The genes are TRBV25-1 and TRBJ2-5; D is unresolved. The J call may not be correct, given that the DNA end is closer to TRBJ2-7. Sample: naive CD4+ T cells from PBMCs. Subset in this sample: CD45RA+ positively selected. The sequence came from a man aged 18 to 29 in good health. Some clones in this sample may be carry-over from other donors' samples. The CDR3 loop reads CASSAPESGNYEQYF. The CDR3 DNA reads as TGTGCCAGCAGTGCCCCCGAATCAGGTAACTACGAGCAGTACTTC.